This T cell receptor beta chain was captured by sequencing in a study of shared clonotypes between healthy human individuals. Background on the study: Three plates were used per donor for CD4 naive, three for CD4 memory, two for CD8 naive and one for CD8 memory. Findings of the study overall: Estimated richness values were generally larger in naive subsets than in memory subsets. Sorted-subset samples were not fully sequenced, rarefaction indicated. Generation probability values for non-shared clonotypes were lower than those for clonotypes shared by all four donors.

CDR1 is LGHNA and CDR2 is YNFKEQ in the germline V gene. The J segment lost 8 bases and the V segment lost 7 bases, leaving 8 bases of the junction unmatched. The CDR3 has 13 amino acids. The protocol was immunoSEQ multiplex PCR, while the TCRdb copy is restricted to in-frame clones and leaves out a portion. The sample carries under 150,000 clones, around 71% recorded once. About this clone: What it recognizes is unknown.

V gene TRBV4-2 combines with J gene TRBJ1-2, with 9 bases lining up with TRBD1. The sample comprised memory CD8+ T cells sorted from blood. Stated subset: CD45RO+ cells pooled with CCR7-negative TemRA cells. This receptor was obtained from a woman aged 25 to 39 in good health. This chain's CDR3 is CASIGDREFGYTF. In nucleotides, the CDR3 is TGTGCCAGCATCGGGGACAGGGAGTTCGGCTACACCTTC.